These 5 T cell receptor beta chains originate from one sample sequenced in a study of CD8 T cells in ankylosing spondylitis. Overall study findings and caveats: A motif of fewer than ten highly homologous TCR beta variants was seen as apparently characteristic of ankylosing spondylitis blood.

TCRdb reanalysed the 5' RACE reads using MiXCR and keeps one entry per CDR3 protein. The table records under 450,000 distinct CDR3 sequences, roughly 15% of them present only once. What these receptors recognize is not known. The sample consisted of blood, either unsorted or a sorted T cell fraction (not recorded which). The receptors originated from a male donor with ankylosing spondylitis.

This chain uses TRBV6-2 or TRBV6-3 with TRBJ2-7; perhaps TRBD2 as D (7 bases). The CDR3 consists of 15 residues. CDR1 and CDR2 (germline): MNHEY, SVGEGT. V lost 5 bases and J lost 2, with 16 bases in between. The CDR3 here is CASSRRGAGTYEQYF. The CDR3, as DNA: TGTGCCAGCAGTCGCCGGGGGGCTGGCACCTACGAGCAGTACTTC.

There are a few counts of this clonotype. The chain links TRBV7-8 to TRBJ1-1; 7 bases match TRBD1. The CDR3 extends over 17 amino acids. V was pared by 0 bases and J by 1 base, with 8 bases of the junction left unmatched. Germline V gene data show CDR1 as SGHVS and CDR2 as FQNEAQ. The CDR3 bases are TGTGCCAGCAGCTTAGCGTGGCCAGGGGGAGGGAACACTGAAGCTTTCTTT. Translating it yields CASSLAWPGGGNTEAFF.

This clonotype has only a few counts. The CDR3 sequence: CSAGTGNYNEQFF. CDR3 sequence (DNA): TGCAGTGCTGGGACAGGGAATTACAATGAGCAGTTCTTC. The chain has TRBV20-1 and TRBJ2-1; TRBD1 matches at 9 bases. Germline CDR1 is DFQATT and CDR2 is SNEGSKA (reference sequence). The J segment lost 4 bases and the V segment lost 5 bases, leaving 3 bases of the junction unmatched. CDR3 length: 13 residues.

The chain carries TRBV19 and TRBJ2-7; D may correspond to TRBD1 or TRBD2 (5 bases each). CDR3 length: 15 residues. Germline lookup yields CDR1 LNHDA and CDR2 SQIVND (reference sequence). V was pared by 5 bases and J by 3 bases, with 17 bases between. DNA for the CDR3: TGTGCCAGTAGTGAGTCCGGGACCGCAATCTACGAGCAGTACTTC. This codes for CASSESGTAIYEQYF.

This clonotype was detected ten times or more. The DNA of the CDR3 is TGTGCCATCAGTCCCCCTGGACAGGCCGCCTATGGCTACACCTTC. Translated: CAISPPGQAAYGYTF. This chain uses TRBV10-3 with TRBJ1-2; TRBD1 agrees at 7 bases. In germline, CDR1 is ENHRY, CDR2 SYGVKD. With 5 bases clipped from V and 4 bases from J, the junction kept 10 bases outside the gene matches. The CDR3 is made up of 15 amino acids.